This T cell receptor (beta chain) appears in the sequencing data of a study of blood T cells in healthy people across ages. Together with a sample-barcoded 5' primer, a J-beta primer mix was included in a second PCR lasting roughly 6 to 12 cycles. TCRdb itself ran the 5' RACE reads through MiXCR, one entry per CDR3 protein. This sample has about 1,500,000 distinct CDR3 sequences, with approximately 28% found just once. Every donor contributed around 10 milliliters of peripheral blood by blood draw. The CDR3 covers 14 residues. Germline V gene data show CDR1 as LNHNV and CDR2 as YYDKDF (reference sequence). The trim removed 3 bases at V and 4 bases at J, leaving 4 bases unmatched.

The TCR originated in a woman aged 25-40 years in good health. The sequencing input was blood. V is TRBV15 and J is TRBJ2-7; 9 bases match TRBD1. In DNA form, the CDR3 reads TGTGCCACCAGCAGTAGACAGGGGGGTTACGAGCAGTACTTC. Its protein product is CATSSRQGGYEQYF.